This TCR beta chain was captured by sequencing in a study of OX40 agonist ivuxolimab in advanced cancers. Regarding the research as a whole: Ivuxolimab, which targeted the costimulatory receptor OX40 (CD134), was an agonistic, fully human IgG2 monoclonal antibody. Peripheral TCRbeta sequencing was intended to test whether TCR sequence diversity was altered and clonal T-cell expansion was caused by ivuxolimab. Patients were allowed to have had prior anti-PD-1, anti-PD-L1 or anti-CTLA-4 therapy, and around two fifths of the dose-escalation patients had been treated with checkpoint inhibitors. Intravenous ivuxolimab was administered to patients every 2 weeks at six dose levels: 0.01, 0.1, 0.3, 1.5, 3 and 10 mg/kg. Of the 50 to 55 dose-escalation patients, hepatocellular carcinoma was present in some 19, melanoma in roughly 15, renal cell carcinoma in 9 and head and neck cancer in 9. Three dose-escalation patients achieved partial responses, one with hepatocellular carcinoma and two with cutaneous melanoma. The paper reports the monotherapy dose-escalation portion (N of about 47 patients) of the phase I ivuxolimab trial. In the dose-escalation cohort, around four fifths of patients were male, and the mean age was roughly 60 years, with a range of roughly 20 to 79.

As concerns this clone: The antigen it binds to is not known. Within one base of it there is no much larger clone, and no base qualities were kept.

CDR3 length: 16 amino acids, cysteine to phenylalanine. Of the read, only the CDR3 DNA is kept; its 48 bases are in frame from base 1. The germline V gene encodes CDR1 SGHDT and CDR2 YYEEEE. Relative to germline, V is 1 base shorter and J is 4 bases shorter, with 17 bases between their ends. For sequencing of the TCRbeta CDR3 region, genomic DNA was extracted from the sorted cells. The immunoSEQ Assay was used for sequencing of TCRbeta CDR3 regions. TCRdb's version of the immuneACCESS table is confined to in-frame rearrangements and falls short of the full clone set. An unresolved V gene accounts for under half of the shortfall where checked; the remainder is of unknown origin. The sample table contains about 62,000 clones; only one count was recorded for approximately 88% of them. About 4.8% of the sample is in the top ten clones. Broad study findings and their caveats: Low levels of normalized T-cell clonal expansion were also seen in some patients who did not respond. In the 0.1-3.0 mg/kg groups, partial responders were among the patients with the lowest normalized peripheral clonal expansion, particularly in CD8+ T cells. At doses of 0.1 to 3.0 mg/kg, clonal expansion of both CD4+ and CD8+ blood T cells was observed from baseline to week 6. After ivuxolimab, expanded clones were on average more numerous among CD8+ T cells than among CD4+ T cells. The antigen specificity of the peripheral T cells that underwent clonal expansion was not determined.

Patients with autoimmune disease history or receiving systemic immunosuppression were excluded from the trial. In every dose cohort, peripheral blood was drawn for TCR sequencing at baseline, cycle 4 day 1, and cycle 7 day 1. The samples were taken from a phase I, first-in-human, multicenter, open-label dose-escalation trial of ivuxolimab. Adults with locally advanced or metastatic melanoma, renal cell, hepatocellular, or head and neck squamous cell carcinoma were enrolled in the trial. Before TCR sequencing, CD4+ T cells and CD8+ T cells from peripheral blood were sorted into separate populations.

The sequence was collected from an adult with an advanced solid tumor such as melanoma, head and neck, liver or kidney cancer. Sequenced material: CD4+ or CD8+ T cells sorted from blood, taken in a trial of the OX40 agonist ivuxolimab. The chain uses TRBV5-6 and TRBJ2-5; the D gene is unclear. This receptor carries the CDR3 CASSLIGMMFSETQYF. The DNA is as follows: TGTGCCAGCAGCTTGATCGGCATGATGTTTTCAGAGACCCAGTACTTC. Outside the CDR3, residues come from the reference TRBV5-6 and TRBJ2-5 proteins, so the full variable domain is: DAGVTQSPTHLIKTRGQQVTLRCSPKSGHDTVSWYQQALGQGPQFIFQYYEEEERQRGNFPDRFSGHQFPNYSSELNVNALLLGDSALYLCASSLIGMMFSETQYFGPGTRLLVL.